The 24 T cell receptor beta chains in this list originate from one sample, sequenced in a study of OX40 agonist ivuxolimab in advanced cancers. Sequencing used immunoSEQ multiplex PCR; TCRdb keeps in-frame clones, though not all of them. The sample yields 65,000 to 90,000 clones, around nine tenths seen once. The sequenced sample was CD4+ or CD8+ T cells sorted from blood, obtained in a trial of the OX40 agonist ivuxolimab. The receptors derive from an adult with an advanced solid tumor such as melanoma, head and neck, liver or kidney cancer.

The V call is TRBV27, the J call TRBJ1-2; D is possibly TRBD1 (6 bases). V gave up 6 bases and J gave up 2 bases, with 13 bases separating them. Germline V gives CDR1 MNHEY, CDR2 SMNVEV (reference sequence). This CDR3 is 14 amino acids long. For the CDR3, the DNA is TGTGCCAGCAGCCCCCATACAGGGAACTATGGCTACACCTTC. This encodes CASSPHTGNYGYTF.

V is TRBV19 and J is TRBJ1-2; no firm D call. Germline V lookup: CDR1 LNHDA, CDR2 SQIVND (reference sequence). Trimming removed 1 base at V and 2 bases at J, with 8 bases between. The CDR3 covers 14 residues. For the CDR3, the DNA is TGTGCCAGTAGTATAGGTACAAGGAACTATGGCTACACCTTC. Its translation is CASSIGTRNYGYTF.

This clone appeared a single time. This chain links TRBV7-6 with TRBJ2-1; maybe TRBD2 (6 bases). The V gene lost 1 base and the J gene lost 5 bases, with 18 bases spanning the gap. Per germline, CDR1 SGHVS and CDR2 FNYEAQ. There are 17 residues in the CDR3. CDR3 residues: CASSLGGVAGLNNEQFF. The CDR3 DNA sequence: TGTGCCAGCAGCTTAGGTGGTGTGGCGGGGCTAAACAATGAGCAGTTCTTC. Filled out from reference TRBV7-6 and TRBJ2-1, the complete variable domain reads GAGVSQSPRYKVTKRGQDVALRCDPISGHVSLYWYRQALGQGPEFLTYFNYEAQQDKSGLPNDRFSAERPEGSISTLTIQRTEQRDSAMYRCASSLGGVAGLNNEQFFGPGTRLTVL.

This sequence joins TRBV7-9 and TRBJ1-1, with TRBD1 identical over 8 bases. This CDR3 is built from 14 residues. V dropped 2 bases and J dropped 5; count of bases not matched to a gene: 4. Germline loops: CDR1 SEHNR, CDR2 FQNEAQ (reference sequence). CDR3 bases: TGTGCCAGCAGCTTACAGGGGGCGGAGACTGAAGCTTTCTTT. It yields the protein CASSLQGAETEAFF. Full variable domain (rest looked up from reference TRBV7-9 and TRBJ1-1): DTGVSQNPRHKITKRGQNVTFRCDPISEHNRLYWYRQTLGQGPEFLTYFQNEAQLEKSRLLSDRFSAERPKGSFSTLEIQRTEQGDSAMYLCASSLQGAETEAFFGQGTRLTVV.

Comments on this clone: Other DNA sequences within the sample encode an identical CDR3. The chain links TRBV30 to TRBJ1-3; D uncertain. This CDR3 comprises 12 residues. Trimming shortened V by 1 base and J by 1 base, and 2 bases separated the two germline ends. Germline CDR1 reads GTSNPN; CDR2 reads SVGIG (reference sequence). The DNA of the CDR3 is TGTGCCTGGAGTGGGTCTGGAAACACCATATATTTT. Its protein is CAWSGSGNTIYF.

This clone was detected only once. The chain employs TRBV7-9 and TRBJ2-1, with TRBD2 matching 8 bases. The V and J ends lost 3 bases and 3 bases, in that order; junction bases with no gene match: 10. CDR1 and CDR2 (germline): SEHNR, FQNEAQ (reference sequence). This CDR3 is built from 17 residues. The CDR3: CASSLRGAGGLYNEQFF. CDR3 DNA sequence: TGTGCCAGCAGCTTGCGTGGTGCGGGAGGTCTCTACAATGAGCAGTTCTTC.

The rearrangement joins TRBV4-2 to TRBJ2-7; 9 positions agree with TRBD1. CDR3 length: 15 residues. Germline V lookup: CDR1 LGHNA, CDR2 YNFKEQ. Trimming at V came to 3 bases and at J to 3 bases, leaving 6 bases not matched to a gene. CDR3 sequence: CASSQGGQGIYEQYF. As DNA, the CDR3 is TGTGCCAGCAGCCAGGGCGGACAGGGGATCTACGAGCAGTACTTC.

The rearrangement links TRBV21-1 to TRBJ2-3; TRBD2, as called in the table, went unchecked against the DNA. TRBV21-1 is deemed a pseudogene. The CDR3 has 18 amino acids. For the CDR3, the DNA is TGTGCCAGCAGCAAAGTGGGGGGGAAAGCGGACGGAGGAGATACGCAGTATTTT. It yields the protein CASSKVGGKADGGDTQYF.

V usage is TRBV11-1 and J usage is TRBJ2-3, with D possibly matching TRBD1 (5 bases). Per germline, CDR1 SGHAT and CDR2 FQDESV (reference sequence). Trimming left V 4 bases short and J 1 base short, with 12 bases between. The CDR3 runs to 15 residues. DNA for the CDR3: TGTGCCAGCAGCTCCAGAACAGGCGGCACAGATACGCAGTATTTT. This gives the protein CASSSRTGGTDTQYF.

The chain recombines TRBV30 with TRBJ1-5, with unresolved D. Germline V gene lookup returns CDR1 GTSNPN and CDR2 SVGIG (reference sequence). Trimming removed 2 bases at V and 6 bases at J, with 8 bases between. This CDR3 contains 12 residues. The CDR3, as DNA: TGTGCCTGGAGTTTCGACTTTCAGCCCCAGCATTTT. Amino acids: CAWSFDFQPQHF.

The chain's CDR3 is CASSRQGSYNEQFF. The CDR3 nucleotides are TGCGCCAGCAGTAGGCAGGGCTCCTACAATGAGCAGTTCTTC. The chain has TRBV5-1 and TRBJ2-1, with D tentatively TRBD1 (5 bases). This CDR3 has 14 residues. Germline values: CDR1 SGHRS, CDR2 YFSETQ. Between the trimmed V and J ends, which lost 5 bases and 0 bases, there was a span of 9 bases.

The rearrangement uses TRBV5-4 and TRBJ2-1, with D possibly TRBD2 on 6 matching bases. V lost 0 bases to trimming and J lost 0 bases, with 7 bases between them. This CDR3 contains 15 residues. Germline V gene lookup returns CDR1 SGHNT and CDR2 YYREEE (reference sequence). The CDR3 here is CASSLGGVSYNEQFF. In DNA, the CDR3 is TGTGCCAGCAGCTTGGGCGGGGTCTCCTACAATGAGCAGTTCTTC.

The V and J genes are TRBV6-5 and TRBJ1-3; D unclear. Germline V gene sequence: CDR1 MNHEY, CDR2 SVGAGI. V lost 0 bases, J lost 0 bases, and 9 bases lay in between. The CDR3 loop spans 16 amino acids. CDR3: CASSYSISSSGNTIYF. The CDR3 nucleotides read TGTGCCAGCAGTTACTCTATCAGTTCCTCTGGAAACACCATATATTTT.

V usage is TRBV2 and J usage is TRBJ1-2; no firm D call. Germline V lookup: CDR1 SNHLY, CDR2 FYNNEI. This CDR3 is 12 amino acids long. Trimming took off 2 bases at V and 2 bases at J, with 3 bases between the two ends. CDR3 nucleotide sequence: TGTGCCAGCAGTGAACAGAACTATGGCTACACCTTC. Its protein product is CASSEQNYGYTF.

This sequence joins TRBV27 and TRBJ2-6, with no clear D. CDR1 and CDR2 (germline): MNHEY, SMNVEV (reference sequence). V shed 8 bases and J shed 2 bases, with 7 bases lying between them. The CDR3 length is 13 residues. As DNA, the CDR3 is TGTGCCAGCGGTGGGGCTGGGGCCAACGTCCTGACTTTC. Protein: CASGGAGANVLTF.

The V and J genes are TRBV19 and TRBJ1-5; D is uncertain. The V end lost 1 base, the J end lost 5 bases, and 15 bases lay between the germline ends. This CDR3 has 16 amino acids. In germline, CDR1 is LNHDA, CDR2 SQIVND (reference sequence). The CDR3 nucleotides read TGTGCCAGTAGTATAGGGCTTGGGATTTTTTATCAGCCCCAGCATTTT. This encodes CASSIGLGIFYQPQHF.

This chain uses TRBV18 with TRBJ1-4, with a possible D match to TRBD1 (5 bases). There are 13 residues in the CDR3. With 6 bases removed from V and 11 bases from J, the gap between germline ends came to 16 bases. Germline CDR1 is KGHSH and CDR2 is LQKENI. CDR3 in amino acids: CASSQPGLWKLFF. CDR3 bases: TGTGCCAGCTCCCAGCCGGGACTCTGGAAACTGTTTTTT.

This clone was counted a single time. V gene TRBV19 combines with J gene TRBJ2-2; 8 nucleotides match TRBD1. With V trimmed by 9 bases and J by 0 bases, 3 bases remained unmatched. This CDR3 is built from 14 residues. CDR1 and CDR2 (germline): LNHDA, SQIVND (reference sequence). The CDR3 here is CASRDRPNTGELFF. In DNA form, the CDR3 reads TGTGCCAGCCGGGACAGGCCGAACACCGGGGAGCTGTTTTTT.

Turning to this clone: Other DNA sequences of this sample code for an identical CDR3. The V call is TRBV9, the J call TRBJ2-3; 8 positions agree with TRBD1. The V and J ends lost 0 bases and 3 bases, in that order; junction bases with no gene match: 3. The CDR3 sequence is 15 residues long. The germline CDR1 and CDR2 sequences are SGDLS and YYNGEE. The CDR3 DNA reads as TGTGCCAGCAGCGTAGGAGGACAGGGTACAGATACGCAGTATTTT. Amino acids: CASSVGGQGTDTQYF.

This clone was observed a few times. The gene calls are TRBV11-1 and TRBJ2-1, with TRBD2 identical over 9 bases. Trimming at V came to 5 bases and at J to 1 base, leaving 9 bases not matched to a gene. This CDR3 is built from 17 residues. Germline V gene data show CDR1 as SGHAT and CDR2 as FQDESV (reference sequence). The CDR3 coding sequence is TGTGCCAGCAGCCGCCTGAGCGGGAGGAGGTCCTACAATGAGCAGTTCTTC. This translates into CASSRLSGRRSYNEQFF.

This clone was detected only a few times. The gene calls are TRBV7-9 and TRBJ1-2; D ambiguous. V was clipped by 5 bases and J by 1 base, with 14 bases between them. Germline V CDR1 and CDR2: SEHNR, FQNEAQ (reference sequence). This CDR3 has 15 amino acids. The CDR3 here is CASSQAWTSNYGYTF. The CDR3 nucleotides are TGTGCCAGCAGCCAAGCTTGGACGAGTAACTATGGCTACACCTTC.

The gene calls are TRBV5-4 and TRBJ2-1; 7 bases are shared with TRBD2. CDR1 and CDR2 (germline): SGHNT, YYREEE (reference sequence). The CDR3 contains 15 residues. With V trimmed by 4 bases and J by 8 bases, 12 bases remained unmatched. The DNA of the CDR3 is TGTGCCAGCAGCCCTCAGCGACTAGCTCATGATGAGCAGTTCTTC. This encodes CASSPQRLAHDEQFF.

The chain is built from TRBV7-9 and TRBJ2-1, with 9 positions matching TRBD2. Looked up from germline, CDR1 is SEHNR and CDR2 is FQNEAQ (reference sequence). With V trimmed by 8 bases and J by 3 bases, 11 bases remained unmatched. The CDR3 has 16 amino acids. CDR3: CASLLGGRAGYNEQFF. The CDR3 DNA is TGTGCCAGCCTGCTGGGCGGGAGGGCCGGCTACAATGAGCAGTTCTTC.

This clone came up once. The rearrangement joins TRBV30 to TRBJ2-5; 8 nucleotides line up with TRBD2. The V and J ends lost 5 bases and 5 bases, in that order; junction bases with no gene match: 7. CDR3 length: 13 residues. Per the germline V gene, CDR1 is GTSNPN and CDR2 is SVGIG (reference sequence). This CDR3 is CAWAGGAGETQYF. The CDR3 DNA reads TGTGCCTGGGCCGGGGGGGCCGGGGAGACCCAGTACTTC.